The TCR beta chain described here comes from a study of T cell responses to AZD1222 COVID-19 vaccine. Points from the study as a whole: At baseline, seropositivity was found in only six or seven AZD1222 recipients. Vaccine-related CD4 TCRs covered spike, predominating at 160-218 and 743-854. It should be noted that donors were predominantly white British and more often female, and clonal diversity was possibly underestimated.

This clone was picked up one time. What it binds is unknown. The CDR3 covers 14 residues. Germline V lookup: CDR1 SEHNR, CDR2 FQNEAQ (reference sequence). The V gene lost 1 base and the J gene lost 5 bases, with 11 bases spanning the gap. The protocol was immunoSEQ multiplex PCR, while the TCRdb copy is restricted to in-frame clones and leaves out a portion. Of more than 150,000 clones in the sample, about 90% are singletons; the top ten hold roughly 0.5%. Sequencing was performed on peripheral blood, taken on day 0 of AZD1222 vaccination. J is TRBJ1-2 and V is TRBV7-9; the D gene is possibly TRBD1 (5 bases). The sequence was collected from an adult in good health. The CDR3 nucleotides read TGTGCCAGCAGCTTAGGCGGGGCGGTATATGGCTACACCTTC. It is translated as CASSLGGAVYGYTF.